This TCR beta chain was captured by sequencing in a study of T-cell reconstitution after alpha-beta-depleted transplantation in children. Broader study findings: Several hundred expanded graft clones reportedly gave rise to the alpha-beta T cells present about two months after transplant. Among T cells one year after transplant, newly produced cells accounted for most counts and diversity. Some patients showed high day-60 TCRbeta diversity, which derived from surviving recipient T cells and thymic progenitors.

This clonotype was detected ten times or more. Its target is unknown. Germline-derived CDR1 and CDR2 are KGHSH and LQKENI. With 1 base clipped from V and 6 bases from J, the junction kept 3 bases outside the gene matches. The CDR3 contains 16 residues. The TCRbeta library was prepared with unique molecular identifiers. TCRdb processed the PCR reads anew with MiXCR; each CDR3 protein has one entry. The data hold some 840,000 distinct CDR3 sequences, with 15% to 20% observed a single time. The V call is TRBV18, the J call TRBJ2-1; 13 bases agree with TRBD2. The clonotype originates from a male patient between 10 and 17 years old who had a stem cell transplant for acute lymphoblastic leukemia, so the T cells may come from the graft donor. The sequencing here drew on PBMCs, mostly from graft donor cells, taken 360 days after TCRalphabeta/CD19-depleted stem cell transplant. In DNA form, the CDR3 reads TGTGCCAGCTCACCACGCGGGACTAGCGGGACCAATGAGCAGTTCTTC. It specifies CASSPRGTSGTNEQFF.